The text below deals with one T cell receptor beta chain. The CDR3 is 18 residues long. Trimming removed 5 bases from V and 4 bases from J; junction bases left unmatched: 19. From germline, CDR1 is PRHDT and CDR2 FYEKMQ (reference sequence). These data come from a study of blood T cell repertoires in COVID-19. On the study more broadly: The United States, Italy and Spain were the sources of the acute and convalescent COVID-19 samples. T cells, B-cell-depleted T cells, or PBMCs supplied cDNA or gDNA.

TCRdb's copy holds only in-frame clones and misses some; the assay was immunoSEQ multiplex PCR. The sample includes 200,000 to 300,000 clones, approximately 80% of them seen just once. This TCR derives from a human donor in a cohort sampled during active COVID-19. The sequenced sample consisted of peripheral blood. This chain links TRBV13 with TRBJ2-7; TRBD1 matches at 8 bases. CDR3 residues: CASSPHGWEGTGNYEQYF. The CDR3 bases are TGTGCCAGCAGCCCCCACGGTTGGGAAGGGACAGGAAATTACGAGCAGTACTTC.